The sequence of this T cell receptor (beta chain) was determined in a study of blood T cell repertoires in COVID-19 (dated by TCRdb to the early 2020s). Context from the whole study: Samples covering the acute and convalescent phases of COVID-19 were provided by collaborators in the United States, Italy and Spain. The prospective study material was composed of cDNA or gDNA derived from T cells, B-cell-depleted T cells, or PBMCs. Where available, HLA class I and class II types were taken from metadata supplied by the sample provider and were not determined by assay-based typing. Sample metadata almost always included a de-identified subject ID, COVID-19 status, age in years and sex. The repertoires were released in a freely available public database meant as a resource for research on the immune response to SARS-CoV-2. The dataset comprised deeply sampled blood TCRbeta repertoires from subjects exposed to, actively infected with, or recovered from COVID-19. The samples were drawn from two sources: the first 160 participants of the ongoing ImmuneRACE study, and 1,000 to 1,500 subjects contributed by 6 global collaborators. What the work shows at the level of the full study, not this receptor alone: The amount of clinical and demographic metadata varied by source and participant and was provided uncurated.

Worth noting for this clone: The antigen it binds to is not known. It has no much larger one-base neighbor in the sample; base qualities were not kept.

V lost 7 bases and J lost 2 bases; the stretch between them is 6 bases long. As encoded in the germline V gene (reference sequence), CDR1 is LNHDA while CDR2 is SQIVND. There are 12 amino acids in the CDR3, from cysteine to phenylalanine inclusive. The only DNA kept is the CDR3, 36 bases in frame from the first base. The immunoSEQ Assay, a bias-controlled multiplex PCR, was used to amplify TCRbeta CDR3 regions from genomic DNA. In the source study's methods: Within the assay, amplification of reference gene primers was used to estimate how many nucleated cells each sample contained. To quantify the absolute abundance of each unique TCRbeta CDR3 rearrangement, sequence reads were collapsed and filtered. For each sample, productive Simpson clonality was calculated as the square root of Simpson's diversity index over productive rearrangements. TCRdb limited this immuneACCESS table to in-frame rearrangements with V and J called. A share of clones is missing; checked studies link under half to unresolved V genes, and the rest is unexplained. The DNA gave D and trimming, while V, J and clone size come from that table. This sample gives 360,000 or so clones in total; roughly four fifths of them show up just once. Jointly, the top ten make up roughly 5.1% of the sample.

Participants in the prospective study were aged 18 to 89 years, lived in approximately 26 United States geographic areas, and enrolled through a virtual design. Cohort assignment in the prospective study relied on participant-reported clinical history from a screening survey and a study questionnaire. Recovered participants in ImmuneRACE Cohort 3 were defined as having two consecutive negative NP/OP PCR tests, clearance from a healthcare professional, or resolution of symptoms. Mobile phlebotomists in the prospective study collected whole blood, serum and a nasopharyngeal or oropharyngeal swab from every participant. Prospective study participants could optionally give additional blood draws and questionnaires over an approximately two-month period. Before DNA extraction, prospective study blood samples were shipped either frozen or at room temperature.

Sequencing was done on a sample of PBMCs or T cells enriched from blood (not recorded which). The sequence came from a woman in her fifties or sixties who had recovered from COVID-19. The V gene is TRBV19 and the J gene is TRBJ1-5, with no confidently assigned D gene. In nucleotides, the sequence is TGTGCCAGTACCAGCGGCAATCAGCCCCAGCATTTT. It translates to CASTSGNQPQHF.